This T cell receptor beta chain originates from a study of blood T cell repertoires in COVID-19. Study details: Donors in the United States, Italy and Spain gave samples during acute or convalescent COVID-19. In each case, the material was cDNA or gDNA derived from T cells, B-cell-depleted T cells, or PBMCs.

This CDR3 has 13 amino acids. The V end was cut by 5 bases, the J end by 4 bases, with 10 bases between. Germline V lookup: CDR1 SGHAT, CDR2 FQNNGV. In the study's own analysis: Amplifying reference gene primers gave estimates of nucleated cell counts. Clones were sequenced by immunoSEQ multiplex PCR, and TCRdb holds only the in-frame ones, with some missing. V, J and clone size were drawn from that table, and D and trimming were deduced from the DNA. The sample carries about 340,000 clones, 83% recorded once. Specimen: peripheral blood. The TCR was taken from a young man with active or convalescent COVID-19. The rearrangement joins TRBV11-2 to TRBJ2-3, with TRBD2 as a possible D gene (6 bases). CDR3 sequence: CASSLGGSDTQYF. The DNA for the CDR3 is TGTGCCAGCAGCCTGGGAGGTTCAGATACGCAGTATTTT. Variable domain in full (rest from reference TRBV11-2 and TRBJ2-3): EAGVAQSPRYKIIEKRQSVAFWCNPISGHATLYWYQQILGQGPKLLIQFQNNGVVDDSQLPKDRFSAERLKGVDSTLKIQPAKLEDSAVYLCASSLGGSDTQYFGPGTRLTVL.